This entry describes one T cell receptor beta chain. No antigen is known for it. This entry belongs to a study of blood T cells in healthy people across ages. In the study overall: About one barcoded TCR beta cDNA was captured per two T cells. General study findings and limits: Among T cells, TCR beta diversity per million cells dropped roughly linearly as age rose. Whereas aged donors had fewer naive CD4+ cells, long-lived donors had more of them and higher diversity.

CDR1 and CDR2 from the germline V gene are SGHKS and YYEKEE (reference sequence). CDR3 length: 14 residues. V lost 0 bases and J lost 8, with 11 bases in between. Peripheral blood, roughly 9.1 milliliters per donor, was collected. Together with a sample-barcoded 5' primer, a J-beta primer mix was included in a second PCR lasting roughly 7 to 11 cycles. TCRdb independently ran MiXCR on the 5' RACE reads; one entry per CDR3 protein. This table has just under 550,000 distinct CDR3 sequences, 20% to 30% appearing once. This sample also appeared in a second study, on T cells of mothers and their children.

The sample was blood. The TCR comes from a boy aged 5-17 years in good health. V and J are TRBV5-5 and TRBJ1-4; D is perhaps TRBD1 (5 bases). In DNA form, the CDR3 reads TGTGCCAGCAGCTTGGGGGGCAGGGACGAAAAACTGTTTTTT. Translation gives CASSLGGRDEKLFF.